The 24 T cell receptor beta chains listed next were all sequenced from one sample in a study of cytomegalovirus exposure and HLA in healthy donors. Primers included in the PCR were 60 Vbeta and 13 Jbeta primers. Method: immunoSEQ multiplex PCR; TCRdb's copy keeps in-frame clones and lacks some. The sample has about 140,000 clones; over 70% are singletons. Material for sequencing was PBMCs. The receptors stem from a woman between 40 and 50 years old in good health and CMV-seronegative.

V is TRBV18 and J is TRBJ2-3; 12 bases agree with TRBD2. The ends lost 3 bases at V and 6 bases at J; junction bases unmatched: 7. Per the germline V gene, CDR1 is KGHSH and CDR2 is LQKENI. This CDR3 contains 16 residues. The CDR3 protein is CASSPLAGGPWDTQYF. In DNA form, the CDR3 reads TGTGCCAGCTCACCCCTAGCGGGGGGGCCTTGGGATACGCAGTATTTT.

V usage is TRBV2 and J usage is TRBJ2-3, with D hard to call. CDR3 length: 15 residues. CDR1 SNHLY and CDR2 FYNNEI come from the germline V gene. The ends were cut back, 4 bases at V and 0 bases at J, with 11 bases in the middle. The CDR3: CASSVDGYSTDTQYF. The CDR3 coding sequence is TGTGCCAGCAGTGTAGACGGGTATAGCACAGATACGCAGTATTTT.

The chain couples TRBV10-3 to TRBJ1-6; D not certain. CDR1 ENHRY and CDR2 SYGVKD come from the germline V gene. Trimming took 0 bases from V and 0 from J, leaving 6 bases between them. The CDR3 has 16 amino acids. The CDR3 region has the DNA TGTGCCATCAGTGAGTCGAGGGCCTCCTATAATTCACCCCTCCACTTT. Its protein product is CAISESRASYNSPLHF.

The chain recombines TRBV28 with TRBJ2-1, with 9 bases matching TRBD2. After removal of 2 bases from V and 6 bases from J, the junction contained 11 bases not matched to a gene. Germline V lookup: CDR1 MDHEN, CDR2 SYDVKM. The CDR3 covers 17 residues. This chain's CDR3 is CASSLSIAGEILNEQFF. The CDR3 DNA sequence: TGTGCCAGCAGTTTAAGCATAGCGGGGGAGATTCTCAATGAGCAGTTCTTC.

CDR3 in amino acids: CASSLWTGFNEQFF. For the CDR3, the DNA is TGTGCCAGCAGTTTATGGACAGGGTTCAATGAGCAGTTCTTC. This chain connects TRBV27 to TRBJ2-1; 8 nucleotides agree with TRBD1. The CDR3 extends over 14 amino acids. The germline CDR1 and CDR2 sequences are MNHEY and SMNVEV (reference sequence). V dropped 1 base and J dropped 6; count of bases not matched to a gene: 2.

CDR3: CASSLYPGGSLLTETQYF. DNA of the CDR3: TGTGCCAGCAGCTTATATCCCGGGGGGTCGCTATTGACGGAGACCCAGTACTTC. The chain is built from TRBV11-2 and TRBJ2-5; 7 bases line up with TRBD2. Trimming cost V 2 bases and J 5 bases; bases outside gene matches: 17. Germline V CDR1 and CDR2: SGHAT, FQNNGV. The CDR3 covers 18 residues.

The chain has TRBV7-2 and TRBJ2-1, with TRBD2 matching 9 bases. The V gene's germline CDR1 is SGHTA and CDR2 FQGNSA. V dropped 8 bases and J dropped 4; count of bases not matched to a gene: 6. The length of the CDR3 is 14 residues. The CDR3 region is CASGIAGGYNEQFF. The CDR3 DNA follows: TGTGCCAGCGGTATCGCGGGAGGGTACAATGAGCAGTTCTTC.

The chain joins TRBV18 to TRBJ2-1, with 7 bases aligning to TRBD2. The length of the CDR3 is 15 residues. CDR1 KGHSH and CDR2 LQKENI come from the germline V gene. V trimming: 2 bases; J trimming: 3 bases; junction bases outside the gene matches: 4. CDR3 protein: CASSPMTGGYNEQFF. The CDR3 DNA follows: TGTGCCAGCTCACCAATGACGGGAGGCTACAATGAGCAGTTCTTC.

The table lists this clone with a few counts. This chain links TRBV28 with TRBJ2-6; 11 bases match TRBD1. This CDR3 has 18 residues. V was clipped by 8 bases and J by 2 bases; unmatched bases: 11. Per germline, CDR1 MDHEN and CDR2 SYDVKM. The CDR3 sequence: CASHPTPGQGAGANVLTF. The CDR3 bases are TGTGCCAGCCACCCTACACCGGGACAGGGGGCTGGGGCCAACGTCCTGACTTTC.

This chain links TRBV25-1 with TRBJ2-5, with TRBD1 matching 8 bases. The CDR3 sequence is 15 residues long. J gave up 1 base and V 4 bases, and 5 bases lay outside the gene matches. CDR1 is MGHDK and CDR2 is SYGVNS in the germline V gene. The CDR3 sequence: CASSGRQGPQETQYF. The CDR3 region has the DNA TGTGCCAGCAGTGGCCGACAGGGGCCCCAAGAGACCCAGTACTTC.

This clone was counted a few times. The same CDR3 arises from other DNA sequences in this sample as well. The CDR3 here is CASSYSRNQPQHF. Written as DNA, the CDR3 is TGTGCCAGCAGTTACTCGAGAAATCAGCCCCAGCATTTT. The chain uses TRBV6-5 and TRBJ1-5; no clear D gene. Germline CDR1 and CDR2: MNHEY and SVGAGI. This CDR3 region has 13 residues. V lost 0 bases and J lost 4, with 4 bases in between.

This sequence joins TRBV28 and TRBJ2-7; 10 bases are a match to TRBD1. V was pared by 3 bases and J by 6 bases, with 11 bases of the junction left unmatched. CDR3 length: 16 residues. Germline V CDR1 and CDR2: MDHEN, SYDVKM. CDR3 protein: CASSFPPGTGEAEQYF. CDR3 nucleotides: TGTGCCAGCAGTTTTCCTCCCGGGACAGGGGAGGCCGAGCAGTACTTC.

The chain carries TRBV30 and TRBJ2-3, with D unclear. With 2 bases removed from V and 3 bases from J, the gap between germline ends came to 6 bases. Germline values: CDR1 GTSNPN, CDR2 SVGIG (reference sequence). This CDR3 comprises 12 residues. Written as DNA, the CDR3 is TGTGCCTGGAGTCCTACTACAGATACGCAGTATTTT. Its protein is CAWSPTTDTQYF.

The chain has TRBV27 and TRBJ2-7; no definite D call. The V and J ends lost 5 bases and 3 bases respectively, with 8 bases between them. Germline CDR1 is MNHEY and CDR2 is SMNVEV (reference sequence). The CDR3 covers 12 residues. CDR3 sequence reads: CASSNSIYEQYF. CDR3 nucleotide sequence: TGTGCCAGCAGTAATAGCATCTACGAGCAGTACTTC.

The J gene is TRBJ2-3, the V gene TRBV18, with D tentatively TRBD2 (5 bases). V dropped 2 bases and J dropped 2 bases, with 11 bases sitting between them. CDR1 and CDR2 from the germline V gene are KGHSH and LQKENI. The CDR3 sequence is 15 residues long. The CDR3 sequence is CASSPGPGDTDTQYF. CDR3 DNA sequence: TGTGCCAGCTCACCAGGCCCCGGGGACACAGATACGCAGTATTTT.

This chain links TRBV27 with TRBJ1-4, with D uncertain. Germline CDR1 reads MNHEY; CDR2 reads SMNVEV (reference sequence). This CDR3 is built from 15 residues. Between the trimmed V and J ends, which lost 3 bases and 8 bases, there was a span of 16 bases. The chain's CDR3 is CASSFFGVEAEKLFF. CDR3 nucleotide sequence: TGTGCCAGCAGTTTCTTCGGTGTTGAAGCGGAAAAACTGTTTTTT.

In DNA, the CDR3 is TGTGCCAGCAGCCCGGGACTAGTGGTAGATGAGCAGTTCTTC. This translates into CASSPGLVVDEQFF. J is TRBJ2-1 and V is TRBV28, with 8 bases matching TRBD2. Trimming at V came to 6 bases and at J to 8 bases, leaving 9 bases not matched to a gene. From germline, CDR1 is MDHEN and CDR2 SYDVKM. The CDR3 spans 14 residues.

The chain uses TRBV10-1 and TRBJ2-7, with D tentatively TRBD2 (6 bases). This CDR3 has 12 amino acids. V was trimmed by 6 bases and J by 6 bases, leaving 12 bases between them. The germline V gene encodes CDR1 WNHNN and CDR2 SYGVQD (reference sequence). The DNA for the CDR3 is TGCGCCAGCAGCAAGGACTATTTCGAGCAGTACTTC. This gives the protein CASSKDYFEQYF.

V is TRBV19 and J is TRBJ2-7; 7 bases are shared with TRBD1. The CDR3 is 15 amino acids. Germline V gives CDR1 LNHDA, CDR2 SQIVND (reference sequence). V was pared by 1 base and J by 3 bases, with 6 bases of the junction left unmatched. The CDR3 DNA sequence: TGTGCCAGTAGTATAGTAGGGACAGCGAGCTACGAGCAGTACTTC. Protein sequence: CASSIVGTASYEQYF. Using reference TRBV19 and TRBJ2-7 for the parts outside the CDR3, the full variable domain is DGGITQSPKYLFRKEGQNVTLSCEQNLNHDAMYWYRQDPGQGLRLIYYSQIVNDFQKGDIAEGYSVSREKKESFPLTVTSAQKNPTAFYLCASSIVGTASYEQYFGPGTRLTVT.

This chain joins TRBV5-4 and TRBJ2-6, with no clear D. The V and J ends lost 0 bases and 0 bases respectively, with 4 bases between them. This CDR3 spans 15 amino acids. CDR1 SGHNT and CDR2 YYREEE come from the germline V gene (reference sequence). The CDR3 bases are TGTGCCAGCAGCTTGGCCTCCTCTGGGGCCAACGTCCTGACTTTC. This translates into CASSLASSGANVLTF. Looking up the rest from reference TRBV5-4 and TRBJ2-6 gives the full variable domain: ETGVTQSPTHLIKTRGQQVTLRCSSQSGHNTVSWYQQALGQGPQFIFQYYREEENGRGNFPPRFSGLQFPNYSSELNVNALELDDSALYLCASSLASSGANVLTFGAGSRLTVL.

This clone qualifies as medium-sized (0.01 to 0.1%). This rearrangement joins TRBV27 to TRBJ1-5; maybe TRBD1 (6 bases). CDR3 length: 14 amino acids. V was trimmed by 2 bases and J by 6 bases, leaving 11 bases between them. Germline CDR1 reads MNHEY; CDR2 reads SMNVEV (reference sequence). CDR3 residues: CASSLTGQSQPQHF. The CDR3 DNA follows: TGTGCCAGCAGTTTAACAGGGCAGAGTCAGCCCCAGCATTTT.

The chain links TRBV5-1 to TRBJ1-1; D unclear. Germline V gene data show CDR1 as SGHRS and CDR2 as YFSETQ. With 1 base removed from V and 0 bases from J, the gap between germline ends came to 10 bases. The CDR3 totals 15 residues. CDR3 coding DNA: TGCGCCAGCAGCTTGAACAGCCAACTGAACACTGAAGCTTTCTTT. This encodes CASSLNSQLNTEAFF.

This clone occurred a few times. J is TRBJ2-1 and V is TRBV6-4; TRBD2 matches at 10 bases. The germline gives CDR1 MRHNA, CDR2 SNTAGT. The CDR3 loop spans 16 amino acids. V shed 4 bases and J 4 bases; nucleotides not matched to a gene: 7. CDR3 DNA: TGTGCCAGCAGTGTTCTAGCGGGGGCCGATTACAATGAGCAGTTCTTC. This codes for CASSVLAGADYNEQFF.

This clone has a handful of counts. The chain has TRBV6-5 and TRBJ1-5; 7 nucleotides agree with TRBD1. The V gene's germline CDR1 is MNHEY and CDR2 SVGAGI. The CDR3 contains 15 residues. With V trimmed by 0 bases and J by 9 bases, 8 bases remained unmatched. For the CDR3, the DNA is TGTGCCAGCAGTTACTCGAAGGGGGCAGGGAGGCCCCAGCATTTT. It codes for CASSYSKGAGRPQHF.